A selection of T cell receptor beta chains follows, all from one sample in a study of shared clonotypes between healthy human individuals. Here immunoSEQ multiplex PCR was the method, and the copy in TCRdb shows in-frame clones only, minus some. The repertoire holds some 790,000 clones, with roughly 72% as singletons. Sequenced material: memory CD4+ T cells sorted from blood. The receptors come from a woman in her twenties or thirties in good health. Each CDR3 is given with its conserved first and last residue. D genes are given only for firm matches. Clone size is stated in some rows and not others, as once, few, many or a class when expanded.

TRBJ2-5 NA TRBV5-1 NA TGCGCCAGCAGTCCCGGAGGGACCCAGTACTTC CASSPGGTQYF
TRBJ1-2 NA TRBV28 many TGTGCCAGCAGTACCGGACAGTATGGCTACACCTTC CASSTGQYGYTF
TRBJ2-7 TRBD2 TRBV5-4 NA TGTGCCAGCAGAATTGGGGCGGGAGGCCCCTACGAGCAGTACTTC CASRIGAGGPYEQYF
TRBJ1-1 NA TRBV7-8 NA TGTGCCAGCAGCCCGAGACGGGTAGAGAACACTGAAGCTTTCTTT CASSPRRVENTEAFF
TRBJ2-7 NA TRBV5-1 NA TGCGCCAGCAGCTTAGACACAGCCTACGAGCAGTACTTC CASSLDTAYEQYF
TRBJ1-1 TRBD1 TRBV18 NA TGTGCCAGCTCACGAGAGCTAACCAGGGGGGGCACTGAAGCTTTCTTT CASSRELTRGGTEAFF
TRBJ2-1 NA TRBV21-1 NA TGTGCCAGCAGCTTGATAGCGGGACCTCATGGGCAGTTCTTC CASSLIAGPHGQFF
TRBJ1-1 TRBD1 TRBV2 NA TGTGCCAGCAGTGCAAGACAGGGTTTTTCTGAAGCTTTCTTT CASSARQGFSEAFF
TRBJ2-7 NA TRBV11-2 once TGTGCCAGCAGCCTTGTAGTGGGTGGTGTCTCCTACGAGCAGTACTTC CASSLVVGGVSYEQYF
TRBJ1-2 TRBD1 TRBV6-1 NA TGTGCCACCCCTGACAGGGCCCGCTATGGCTACACCTTC CATPDRARYGYTF
TRBJ1-6 TRBD1 TRBV9 NA TGTGCCAGCACACGGGACAGCGAATCACCCCTCCACTTT CASTRDSESPLHF
TRBJ2-7 NA TRBV28 few TGTGCCACCGCAGAAGGACCTGCCTACGAGCAGTACTTC CATAEGPAYEQYF
TRBJ2-7 TRBD1 TRBV11-2 NA TGTGCCAGCAGCTACGACAGGGCGATCTACGAGCAGTACTTC CASSYDRAIYEQYF
TRBJ2-7 TRBD2 TRBV29-1 NA TGCAGCGCGGCCGGGACTAGCGGGAGGAGAGGCGAGCAGTACTTC CSAAGTSGRRGEQYF
TRBJ2-4 NA TRBV10-3 NA TGTGCCATCAGGGACGCTGCGTCCGCCAAAAACATTCAGTACTTC CAIRDAASAKNIQYF
TRBJ1-5 NA TRBV28 few TGTGCCAGCAGTTTATCGGGAAACGGCAATCAGCCCCAGCATTTT CASSLSGNGNQPQHF
TRBJ2-7 TRBD1 TRBV7-6 NA TGTGCCAGCAGCGCGACAGGGGGATACGAGCAGTACTTC CASSATGGYEQYF
TRBJ2-7 NA TRBV7-9 once TGTGCCAGCAGCTTAGGTCCCGAGCAGTACTTC CASSLGPEQYF
TRBJ2-2 NA TRBV7-9 NA TGTGCCAGCAGCTTGCGGGGCAAGTTGGACGGAACCGGGGAGCTGTTTTTT CASSLRGKLDGTGELFF
TRBJ1-1 NA TRBV5-1 NA TGCGCCAGCAGCCCCCCAGCTTCGCTCACAAACACTGAAGCTTTCTTT CASSPPASLTNTEAFF
TRBJ2-7 NA TRBV7-9 NA TGTGCCAGCAGCATACAGCAGAAAGCAGGGATCTACGAGCAGTACTTC CASSIQQKAGIYEQYF
TRBJ2-3 TRBD2 TRBV5-1 NA TGCGCCAGCAGCTTGGGGAGCGGGAGTGCAGATACGCAGTATTTT CASSLGSGSADTQYF
TRBJ2-3 NA TRBV18 NA TGTGCCAGCTCACCAGCCCGTTGGAGCGGCACAGATACGCAGTATTTT CASSPARWSGTDTQYF
TRBJ2-7 NA TRBV28 NA TGTGCCAGCAGTTTAGTGGACGCTGAGGGCTACGAGCAGTACTTC CASSLVDAEGYEQYF
TRBJ2-2 TRBD2 TRBV10-3 NA TGTGCCATCAGTGAGTGGCGGTCTAGCGGCTCCACCGGGGAGCTGTTTTTT CAISEWRSSGSTGELFF
TRBJ2-7 TRBD1 TRBV6-6 NA TGTGCCAGCCGTAGACAGGGGGCGCTTAGCGAGCAGTACTTC CASRRQGALSEQYF
TRBJ2-7 TRBD2 TRBV28 NA TGTGCCAGCAGGAAACTAGCGGGAGTTTCCTACGAGCAGTACTTC CASRKLAGVSYEQYF
TRBJ2-5 NA TRBV28 NA TGTGCCAGCAGTTTCTTCCTAGCCGGCTCCGAAGAGACCCAGTACTTC CASSFFLAGSEETQYF
TRBJ2-7 TRBD1 TRBV5-1 NA TGCGCCAGCAGCTTGCGGACAGGGTCGCACGAGCAGTACTTC CASSLRTGSHEQYF
TRBJ1-1 NA TRBV10-3 NA TGTGCCATCAGTGAGTTGGGGGCGTCGAACACTGAAGCTTTCTTT CAISELGASNTEAFF
TRBJ1-1 NA TRBV2 NA TGTGCCAGCAAATACCTCGGGACGGTGAACACTGAAGCTTTCTTT CASKYLGTVNTEAFF
TRBJ2-2 TRBD1 TRBV19 once TGTGCCAGTAGTAGTTCGGCGGACAGGGGGCTCACCGGGGAGCTGTTTTTT CASSSSADRGLTGELFF
TRBJ2-7 TRBD1 TRBV7-2 NA TGTGCCAGCAGCTGGGCCTGGACAGGGGGCTACGAGCAGTACTTC CASSWAWTGGYEQYF